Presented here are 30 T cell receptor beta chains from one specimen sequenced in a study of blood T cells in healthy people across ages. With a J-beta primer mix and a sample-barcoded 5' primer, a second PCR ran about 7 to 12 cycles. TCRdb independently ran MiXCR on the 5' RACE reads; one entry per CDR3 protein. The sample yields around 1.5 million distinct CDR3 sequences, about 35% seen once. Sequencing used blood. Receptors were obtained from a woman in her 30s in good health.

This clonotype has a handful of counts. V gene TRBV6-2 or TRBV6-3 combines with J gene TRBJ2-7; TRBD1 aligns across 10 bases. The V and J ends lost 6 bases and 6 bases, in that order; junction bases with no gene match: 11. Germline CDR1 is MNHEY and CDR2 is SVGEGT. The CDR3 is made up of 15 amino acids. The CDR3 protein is CASSQVGQGYSEQYF. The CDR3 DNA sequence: TGTGCCAGCAGCCAAGTGGGACAGGGGTATAGCGAGCAGTACTTC.

In DNA, the CDR3 is TGCGCCAGCAGCTTGGCCCAGGGCACAGATGGCTACACCTTC. It yields the protein CASSLAQGTDGYTF. This rearrangement joins TRBV5-1 to TRBJ1-2; a possible D gene is TRBD1 (5 bases). The V gene's germline CDR1 is SGHRS and CDR2 YFSETQ. This CDR3 comprises 14 residues. Trimming removed 0 bases at V and 6 bases at J, with 12 bases between.

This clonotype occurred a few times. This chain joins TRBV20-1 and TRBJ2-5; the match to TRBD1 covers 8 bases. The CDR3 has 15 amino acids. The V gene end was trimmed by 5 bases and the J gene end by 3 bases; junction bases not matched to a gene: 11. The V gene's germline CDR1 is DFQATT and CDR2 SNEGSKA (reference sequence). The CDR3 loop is CSAANSGTGKETQYF. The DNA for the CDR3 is TGCAGTGCTGCTAACTCCGGGACAGGAAAAGAGACCCAGTACTTC.

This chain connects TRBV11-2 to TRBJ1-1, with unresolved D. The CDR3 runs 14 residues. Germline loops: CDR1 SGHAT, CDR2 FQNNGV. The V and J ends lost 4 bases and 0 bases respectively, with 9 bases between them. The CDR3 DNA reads TGTGCCAGCAGCTACGACCTGGTGAACACTGAAGCTTTCTTT. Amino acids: CASSYDLVNTEAFF.

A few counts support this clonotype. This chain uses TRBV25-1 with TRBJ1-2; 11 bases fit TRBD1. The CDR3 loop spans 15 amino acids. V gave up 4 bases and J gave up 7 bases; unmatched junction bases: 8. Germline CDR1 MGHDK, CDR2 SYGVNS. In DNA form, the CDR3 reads TGTGCCAGCAGTGCGCTAGGACAGGGGGCCCCTGGCTACACCTTC. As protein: CASSALGQGAPGYTF.

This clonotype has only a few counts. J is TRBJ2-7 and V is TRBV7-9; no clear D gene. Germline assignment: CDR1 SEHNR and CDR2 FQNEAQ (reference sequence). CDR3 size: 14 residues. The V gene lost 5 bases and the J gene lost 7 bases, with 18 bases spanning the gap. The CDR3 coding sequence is TGTGCCAGCAGCAAGTCGACTCCCCCCTGGGAGCAGTACTTC. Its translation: CASSKSTPPWEQYF. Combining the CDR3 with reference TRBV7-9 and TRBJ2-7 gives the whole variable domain DTGVSQNPRHKITKRGQNVTFRCDPISEHNRLYWYRQTLGQGPEFLTYFQNEAQLEKSRLLSDRFSAERPKGSFSTLEIQRTEQGDSAMYLCASSKSTPPWEQYFGPGTRLTVT.

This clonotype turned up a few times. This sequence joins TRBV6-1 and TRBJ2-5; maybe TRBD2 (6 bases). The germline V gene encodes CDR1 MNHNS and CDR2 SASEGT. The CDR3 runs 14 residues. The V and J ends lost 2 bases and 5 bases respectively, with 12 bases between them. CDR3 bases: TGTGCCAGCAGTGAACTGGGGGGTACTGAGACCCAGTACTTC. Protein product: CASSELGGTETQYF.

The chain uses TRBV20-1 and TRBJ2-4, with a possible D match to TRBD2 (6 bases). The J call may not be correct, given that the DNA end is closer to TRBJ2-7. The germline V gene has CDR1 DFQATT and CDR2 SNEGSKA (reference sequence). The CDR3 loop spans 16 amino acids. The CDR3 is CSAQGGGKSRTYEQYF. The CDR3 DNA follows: TGCAGTGCTCAGGGAGGAGGGAAATCCCGTACCTACGAGCAGTACTTC.

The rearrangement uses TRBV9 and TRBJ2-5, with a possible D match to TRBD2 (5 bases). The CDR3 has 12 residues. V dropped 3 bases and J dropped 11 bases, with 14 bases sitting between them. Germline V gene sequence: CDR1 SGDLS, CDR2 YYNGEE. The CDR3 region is CASSGNRWEQYF. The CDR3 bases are TGTGCCAGCAGCGGTAACCGCTGGGAGCAGTACTTC. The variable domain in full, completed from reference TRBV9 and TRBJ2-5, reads DSGVTQTPKHLITATGQRVTLRCSPRSGDLSVYWYQQSLDQGLQFLIQYYNGEERAKGNILERFSAQQFPDLHSELNLSSLELGDSALYFCASSGNRWEQYFGPGTRLLVL.

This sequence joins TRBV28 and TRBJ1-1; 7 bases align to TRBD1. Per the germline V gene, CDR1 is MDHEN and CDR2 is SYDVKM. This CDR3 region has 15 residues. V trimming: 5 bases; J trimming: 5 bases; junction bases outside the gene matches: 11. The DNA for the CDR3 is TGTGCCAGCAGTCCCATTCGACAGGGTTGGACTGAAGCTTTCTTT. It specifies CASSPIRQGWTEAFF.

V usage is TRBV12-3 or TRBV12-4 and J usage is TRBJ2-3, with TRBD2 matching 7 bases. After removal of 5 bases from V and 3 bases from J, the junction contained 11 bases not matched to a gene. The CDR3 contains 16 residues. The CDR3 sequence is CASSPSGREWTDTQYF. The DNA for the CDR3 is TGTGCCAGCAGTCCCTCCGGGCGGGAGTGGACAGATACGCAGTATTTT.

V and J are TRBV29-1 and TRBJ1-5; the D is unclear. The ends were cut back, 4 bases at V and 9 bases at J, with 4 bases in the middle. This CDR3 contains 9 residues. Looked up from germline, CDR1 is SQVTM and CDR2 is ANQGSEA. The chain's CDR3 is CSVGGPQHF. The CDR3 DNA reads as TGCAGCGTTGGGGGGCCCCAGCATTTT.

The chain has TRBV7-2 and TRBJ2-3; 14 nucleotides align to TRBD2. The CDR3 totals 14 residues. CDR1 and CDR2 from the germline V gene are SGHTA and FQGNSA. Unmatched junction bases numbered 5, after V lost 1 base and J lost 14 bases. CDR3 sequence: CASSLEGGTSGGYF. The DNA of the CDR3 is TGTGCCAGCAGCTTAGAAGGAGGGACTAGCGGGGGGTATTTT.

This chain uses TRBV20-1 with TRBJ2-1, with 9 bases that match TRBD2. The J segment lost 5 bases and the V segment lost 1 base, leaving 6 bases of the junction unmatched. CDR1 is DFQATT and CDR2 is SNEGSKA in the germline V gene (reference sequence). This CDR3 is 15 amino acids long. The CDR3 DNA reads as TGCAGTGCTAGAGGTCTAGCGGGGTTTCACAATGAGCAGTTCTTC. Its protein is CSARGLAGFHNEQFF.

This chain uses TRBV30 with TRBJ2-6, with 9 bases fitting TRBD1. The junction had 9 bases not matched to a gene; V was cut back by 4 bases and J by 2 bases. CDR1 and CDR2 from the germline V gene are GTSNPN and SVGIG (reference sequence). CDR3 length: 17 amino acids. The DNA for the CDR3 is TGTGCCTGGATCGGAGGGACAGGGCCGACTGGGGCCAACGTCCTGACTTTC. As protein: CAWIGGTGPTGANVLTF.

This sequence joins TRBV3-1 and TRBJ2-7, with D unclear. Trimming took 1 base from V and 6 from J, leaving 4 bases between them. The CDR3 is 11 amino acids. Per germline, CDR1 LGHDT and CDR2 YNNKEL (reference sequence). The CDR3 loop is CASSQAVEQYF. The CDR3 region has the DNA TGTGCCAGCAGCCAAGCGGTCGAGCAGTACTTC.

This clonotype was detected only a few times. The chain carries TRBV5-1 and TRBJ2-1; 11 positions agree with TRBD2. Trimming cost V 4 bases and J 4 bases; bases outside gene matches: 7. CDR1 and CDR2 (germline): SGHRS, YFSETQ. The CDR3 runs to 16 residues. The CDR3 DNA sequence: TGCGCCAGCAGCACCACTAGCGGGAGACTATACAATGAGCAGTTCTTC. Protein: CASSTTSGRLYNEQFF.

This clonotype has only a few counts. CDR3 in DNA: TGTGCCACCAGTGATTCGGGGGACAGGGGGATCCCCTACGAGCAGTACTTC. Residues: CATSDSGDRGIPYEQYF. This chain connects TRBV24-1 to TRBJ2-7; 11 bases are shared with TRBD1. Germline V gene data show CDR1 as KGHDR and CDR2 as SFDVKD. J lost 2 bases, V lost 2 bases, and 7 bases had no gene match. The CDR3 covers 17 residues.

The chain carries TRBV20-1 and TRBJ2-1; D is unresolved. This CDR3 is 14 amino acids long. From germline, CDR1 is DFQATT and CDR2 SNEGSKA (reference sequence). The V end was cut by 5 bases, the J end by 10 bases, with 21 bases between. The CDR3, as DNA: TGCAGTGCTGTAGACTCGTTTCATCAGTCAGAGCAGTTCTTC. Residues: CSAVDSFHQSEQFF.

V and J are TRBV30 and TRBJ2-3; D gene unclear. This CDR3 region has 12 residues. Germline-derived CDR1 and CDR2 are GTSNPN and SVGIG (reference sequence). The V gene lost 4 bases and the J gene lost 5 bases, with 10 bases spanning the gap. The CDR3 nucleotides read TGTGCCTGGACCGTCGGTGGAGATACGCAGTATTTT. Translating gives CAWTVGGDTQYF.

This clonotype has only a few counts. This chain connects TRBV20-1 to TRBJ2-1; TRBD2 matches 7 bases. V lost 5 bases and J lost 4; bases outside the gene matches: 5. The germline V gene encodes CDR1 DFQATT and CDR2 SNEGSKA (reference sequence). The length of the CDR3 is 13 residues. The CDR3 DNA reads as TGCAGTGCTGGGGACTACCCTTACAATGAGCAGTTCTTC. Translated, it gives CSAGDYPYNEQFF.

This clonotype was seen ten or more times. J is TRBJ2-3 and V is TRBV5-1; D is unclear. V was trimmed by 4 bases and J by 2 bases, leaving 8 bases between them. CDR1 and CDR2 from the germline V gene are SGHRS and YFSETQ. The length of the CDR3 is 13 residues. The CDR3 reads CASSPRTTDTQYF. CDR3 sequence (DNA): TGCGCCAGCAGCCCGCGGACCACAGATACGCAGTATTTT. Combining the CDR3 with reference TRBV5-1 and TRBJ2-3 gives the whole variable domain KAGVTQTPRYLIKTRGQQVTLSCSPISGHRSVSWYQQTPGQGLQFLFEYFSETQRNKGNFPGRFSGRQFSNSRSEMNVSTLELGDSALYLCASSPRTTDTQYFGPGTRLTVL.

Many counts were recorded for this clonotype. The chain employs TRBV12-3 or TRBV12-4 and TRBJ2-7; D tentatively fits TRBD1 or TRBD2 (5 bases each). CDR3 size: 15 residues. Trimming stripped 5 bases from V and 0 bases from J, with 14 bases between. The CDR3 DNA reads TGTGCCAGCAGTGTACAGGATACTAGCTCCTACGAGCAGTACTTC. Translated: CASSVQDTSSYEQYF.

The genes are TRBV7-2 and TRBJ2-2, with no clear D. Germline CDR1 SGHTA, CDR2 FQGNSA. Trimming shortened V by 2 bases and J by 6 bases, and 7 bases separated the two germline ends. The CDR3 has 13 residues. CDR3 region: CASSLYRSGELFF. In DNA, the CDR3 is TGTGCCAGCAGCTTATATCGCTCCGGGGAGCTGTTTTTT.

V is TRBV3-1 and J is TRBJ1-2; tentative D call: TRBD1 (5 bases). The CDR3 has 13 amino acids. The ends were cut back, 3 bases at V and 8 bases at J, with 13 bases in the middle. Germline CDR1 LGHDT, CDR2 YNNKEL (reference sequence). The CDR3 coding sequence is TGTGCCAGCAGCCAGAGGGGATCGGGGGGCTACACCTTC. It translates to CASSQRGSGGYTF.

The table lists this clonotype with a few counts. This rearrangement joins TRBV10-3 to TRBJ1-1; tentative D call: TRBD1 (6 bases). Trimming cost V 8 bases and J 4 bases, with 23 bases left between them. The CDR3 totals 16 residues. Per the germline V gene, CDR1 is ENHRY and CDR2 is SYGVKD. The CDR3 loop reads CAIAMGGAGAVTEAFF. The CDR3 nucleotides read TGTGCCATCGCAATGGGGGGGGCCGGGGCGGTCACTGAAGCTTTCTTT.

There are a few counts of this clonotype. The CDR3 nucleotides are TGCAGTGCTAGAGACGTACTAGCGGGAGATCGCTATGAGCAGTTCTTC. Translating it yields CSARDVLAGDRYEQFF. V and J are TRBV20-1 and TRBJ2-1, with 11 bases aligning to TRBD2. Germline CDR1 and CDR2: DFQATT and SNEGSKA (reference sequence). CDR3 length: 16 residues. With 0 bases clipped from V and 8 bases from J, the junction kept 9 bases outside the gene matches.

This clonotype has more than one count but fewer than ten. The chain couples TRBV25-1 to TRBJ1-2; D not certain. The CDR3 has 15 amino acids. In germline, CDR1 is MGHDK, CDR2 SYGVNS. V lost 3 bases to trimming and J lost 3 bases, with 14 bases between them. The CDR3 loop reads CASSDPLGWDYGYTF. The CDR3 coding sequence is TGTGCCAGCAGTGACCCGTTGGGGTGGGACTATGGCTACACCTTC.

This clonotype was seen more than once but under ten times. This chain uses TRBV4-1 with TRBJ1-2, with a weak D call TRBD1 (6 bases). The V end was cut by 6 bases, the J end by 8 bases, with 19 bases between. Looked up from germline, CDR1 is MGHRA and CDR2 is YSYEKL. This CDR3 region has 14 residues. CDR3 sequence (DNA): TGCGCCAGCAGTCGGGAGGCAGGGGCCCCAGGCTACACCTTC. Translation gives CASSREAGAPGYTF.

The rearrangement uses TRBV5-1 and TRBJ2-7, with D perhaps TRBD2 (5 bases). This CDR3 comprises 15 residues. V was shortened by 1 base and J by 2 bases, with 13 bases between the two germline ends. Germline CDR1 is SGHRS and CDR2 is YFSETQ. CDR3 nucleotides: TGCGCCAGCAGCTTGAGTCGCGGGCTTACCTACGAGCAGTACTTC. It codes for CASSLSRGLTYEQYF.